The 4 T cell receptor beta chains below come from one sample, sequenced in a study of cytomegalovirus exposure and HLA in healthy donors. Amplification used 60 Vbeta primers and 13 Jbeta primers. Some clones are missing from TCRdb's copy, which holds only in-frame ones; the method was immunoSEQ multiplex PCR. This table holds more than 95,000 clones, roughly 85% found once. Sequenced input: PBMCs. The receptors come from a woman between 35 and 50 years old in good health and CMV-seropositive.

This chain connects TRBV10-2 to TRBJ1-1; D may be TRBD1 (5 bases). V lost 8 bases and J 0 bases, leaving 10 bases between the germline ends. The CDR3 is 13 residues long. Germline CDR1 is WSHSY and CDR2 is SAAADI. The CDR3 loop reads CASREGMNTEAFF. The CDR3, as DNA: TGCGCCAGCCGGGAGGGGATGAACACTGAAGCTTTCTTT.

This clone occurred once. This sequence joins TRBV5-6 and TRBJ2-1; 14 nucleotides align to TRBD2. Germline values: CDR1 SGHDT, CDR2 YYEEEE. V lost 4 bases and J lost 8; bases outside the gene matches: 5. This CDR3 is built from 15 residues. The CDR3 DNA reads TGTGCCAGCAGCCCGGGACTAGCGGGAGTCGATGAGCAGTTCTTC. Residues: CASSPGLAGVDEQFF.

In regard to this clone: Additional DNA sequences in this sample encode the identical CDR3. The chain uses TRBV6-5 and TRBJ1-2, with 9 bases aligning to TRBD1. After removal of 5 bases from V and 8 bases from J, the junction contained 12 bases not matched to a gene. Germline CDR1 MNHEY, CDR2 SVGAGI. The length of the CDR3 is 15 residues. This CDR3 is CASSATAGTGIGYTF. The CDR3 nucleotides are TGTGCCAGCAGTGCTACTGCTGGGACAGGGATCGGCTACACCTTC.

This clone turned up a few times. This chain joins TRBV5-1 and TRBJ2-1; no clear D. The V and J ends lost 4 bases and 10 bases respectively, with 9 bases between them. Germline V gene sequence: CDR1 SGHRS, CDR2 YFSETQ. The CDR3 has 11 amino acids. CDR3 sequence (DNA): TGCGCCAGCAGCCTAAAGAGAGAGCAGTTCTTC. Protein sequence: CASSLKREQFF. The full variable domain, rest sourced from reference TRBV5-1 and TRBJ2-1, is KAGVTQTPRYLIKTRGQQVTLSCSPISGHRSVSWYQQTPGQGLQFLFEYFSETQRNKGNFPGRFSGRQFSNSRSEMNVSTLELGDSALYLCASSLKREQFFGPGTRLTVL.